These 15 T cell receptor beta chains were all obtained from the same sample, sequenced in a study of Graves' ophthalmopathy and Graves' hyperthyroidism. As the template, RNA transcripts were used to amplify TCR beta CDR3 regions. HTBI primers served in a first-round RT-PCR, which a second-round multiplex PCR followed. Each CDR3 protein is one row after TCRdb ran MiXCR on the multiplex PCR reads. The sample holds 740,000 or so distinct CDR3 sequences, approximately 40% seen once. The sample consisted of peripheral blood. The receptors were sampled from an adult man with Graves' ophthalmopathy.

Note on this clonotype: With a much larger clone just one base away, this may be a read error. The genes are TRBV5-1 and TRBJ2-5; D call uncertain. The CDR3 covers 14 residues. Germline values: CDR1 SGHRS, CDR2 YFSETQ. The chain's CDR3 is CASSPDRRRETQYF. The CDR3 DNA follows: TGTGCCAGCAGCCCAGATAGGCGGCGGGAGACCCAGTACTTC.

This clonotype was seen ten or more times. The chain is built from TRBV10-3 and TRBJ2-7, with TRBD1 matching over 8 bases. This CDR3 has 18 amino acids. The trim removed 2 bases at V and 5 bases at J, leaving 17 bases unmatched. The germline gives CDR1 ENHRY, CDR2 SYGVKD. This CDR3 reads CAISERKGLGQGYHEQYF. CDR3 DNA sequence: TGTGCCATCAGTGAGAGAAAAGGGTTAGGACAGGGCTACCACGAGCAGTACTTC.

CDR3: CASSQDAAQGGREAFF. DNA of the CDR3: TGTGCCAGCAGCCAAGATGCAGCCCAGGGGGGGCGGGAAGCTTTCTTT. The genes are TRBV9 and TRBJ1-1, with 7 bases fitting TRBD1. Looked up from germline, CDR1 is SGDLS and CDR2 is YYNGEE. Trimming at V came to 4 bases and at J to 8 bases, leaving 17 bases not matched to a gene. CDR3 length: 16 residues.

The chain is built from TRBV6-5 and TRBJ1-6, with D unresolved. There are 12 residues in the CDR3. V lost 7 bases and J 7 bases, leaving 8 bases between the germline ends. Germline CDR1 and CDR2: MNHEY and SVGAGI. The chain's CDR3 is CASTEANSPLHF. The CDR3 DNA reads TGTGCCAGCACTGAGGCGAATTCACCCCTCCACTTT.

The rearrangement uses TRBV10-3 and TRBJ1-2; D gene unclear. Trimming left V 4 bases short and J 2 bases short, with 5 bases between. Germline assignment: CDR1 ENHRY and CDR2 SYGVKD. The CDR3 spans 12 residues. This chain's CDR3 is CAISGLNYGYTF. In DNA form, the CDR3 reads TGTGCCATCAGTGGACTCAACTATGGCTACACCTTC.

CDR3 amino acids: CASSVESGGSNQPQHF. CDR3 nucleotides: TGTGCCAGCAGTGTAGAGTCAGGGGGTAGCAATCAGCCCCAGCATTTT. V gene TRBV2 combines with J gene TRBJ1-5, with TRBD1 matching over 7 bases. The CDR3 has 16 amino acids. Germline CDR1 is SNHLY and CDR2 is FYNNEI. The junction had 6 bases not matched to a gene; V was cut back by 4 bases and J by 0 bases.

This clonotype was recorded at least ten times. The chain combines TRBV25-1 with TRBJ1-4, with D unresolved. Germline loops: CDR1 MGHDK, CDR2 SYGVNS. This CDR3 comprises 13 residues. Trimming shortened V by 3 bases and J by 4 bases, and 6 bases separated the two germline ends. CDR3 sequence: CASSEKFNEKLFF. DNA of the CDR3: TGTGCCAGCAGTGAGAAATTTAATGAAAAACTGTTTTTT. Full variable domain (remainder filled in from reference TRBV25-1 and TRBJ1-4): EADIYQTPRYLVIGTGKKITLECSQTMGHDKMYWYQQDPGMELHLIHYSYGVNSTEKGDLSSESTVSRIRTEHFPLTLESARPSHTSQYLCASSEKFNEKLFFGSGTQLSVL.

The chain employs TRBV2 and TRBJ2-7; D gene unclear. The V end lost 5 bases, the J end lost 2 bases, and 16 bases lay between the germline ends. In germline, CDR1 is SNHLY, CDR2 FYNNEI. The CDR3 is 15 residues long. The CDR3, as DNA: TGTGCCAGCAGTTTTGAGACCTATCAGACCTACGAGCAGTACTTC. Translating it yields CASSFETYQTYEQYF. The full variable domain, with the rest looked up from reference TRBV2 and TRBJ2-7, is EPEVTQTPSHQVTQMGQEVILRCVPISNHLYFYWYRQILGQKVEFLVSFYNNEISEKSEIFDDQFSVERPDGSNFTLKIRSTKLEDSAMYFCASSFETYQTYEQYFGPGTRLTVT.

The table lists this clonotype with many counts. The chain uses TRBV5-4 and TRBJ1-1; 8 positions agree with TRBD1. This CDR3 contains 14 residues. The germline gives CDR1 SGHNT, CDR2 YYREEE (reference sequence). The J segment lost 3 bases and the V segment lost 3 bases, leaving 4 bases of the junction unmatched. The CDR3 here is CASSSDRVDTEAFF. CDR3 nucleotides: TGTGCCAGCAGCTCGGACAGGGTCGACACTGAAGCTTTCTTT.

The chain combines TRBV9 with TRBJ2-6, with D possibly matching TRBD1 (6 bases). Germline V gene data show CDR1 as SGDLS and CDR2 as YYNGEE. V lost 5 bases to trimming and J lost 3 bases, with 15 bases between them. The CDR3 runs 16 residues. The DNA for the CDR3 is TGTGCCAGCAGTGCAAACAGGGTCGGTGGGGCCAACGTCCTGACTTTC. The encoded protein is CASSANRVGGANVLTF.

V gene TRBV2 combines with J gene TRBJ1-6; D ambiguous. The CDR3 consists of 15 residues. Germline CDR1 and CDR2: SNHLY and FYNNEI. Trimming took off 11 bases at V and 7 bases at J, with 21 bases between the two ends. The CDR3 DNA sequence: TGTGCCTCCGGTGGCAGTTTCCTCTCCAATTCACCCCTCCACTTT. Its translation is CASGGSFLSNSPLHF.

V is TRBV5-6 and J is TRBJ2-7; D gene ambiguous. V was clipped by 0 bases and J by 9 bases, with 16 bases between them. This CDR3 comprises 14 residues. Germline CDR1 SGHDT, CDR2 YYEEEE. The CDR3 bases are TGTGCCAGCAGCTTGGTTGACATTACGGTTGGGCAGTACTTC. This sequence encodes CASSLVDITVGQYF. Together with reference TRBV5-6 and TRBJ2-7, the CDR3 gives the full variable domain: DAGVTQSPTHLIKTRGQQVTLRCSPKSGHDTVSWYQQALGQGPQFIFQYYEEEERQRGNFPDRFSGHQFPNYSSELNVNALLLGDSALYLCASSLVDITVGQYFGPGTRLTVT.

Many counts were recorded for this clonotype. This chain joins TRBV2 and TRBJ2-5, with TRBD2 identical over 14 bases. The CDR3 sequence is 14 residues long. Per the germline V gene, CDR1 is SNHLY and CDR2 is FYNNEI. With 4 bases clipped from V and 5 bases from J, the junction kept 0 bases outside the gene matches. In DNA, the CDR3 is TGTGCCAGCAGTGGGACTAGCGGGAGGGAGACCCAGTACTTC. Translated: CASSGTSGRETQYF.

The genes are TRBV15 and TRBJ2-6; D not certain. With 3 bases removed from V and 1 base from J, the gap between germline ends came to 7 bases. Germline V gene data show CDR1 as LNHNV and CDR2 as YYDKDF (reference sequence). CDR3 length equals 15 residues. Written as DNA, the CDR3 is TGTGCCACCAGCAGGAAGGTTTCTGGGGCCAACGTCCTGACTTTC. Its translation: CATSRKVSGANVLTF.

This chain connects TRBV19 to TRBJ1-1; 10 positions agree with TRBD1. V shed 6 bases, J shed 8 bases, and the junction held 9 bases outside the gene matches. Germline CDR1 reads LNHDA; CDR2 reads SQIVND (reference sequence). The CDR3 is 14 amino acids. In DNA, the CDR3 is TGTGCCAGTAGCGGACAGGGGGTCGGCTCAGAAGCTTTCTTT. It specifies CASSGQGVGSEAFF.